This passage covers 15 T cell receptor beta chains from one sample sequenced in a study of beta chain features in type 1 diabetes. Sequenced material consisted of expressed TCRB transcripts (all of the isolated RNA was reverse transcribed). Using immunoSEQ multiplex PCR, the repertoire was profiled, and TCRdb retains in-frame clones only, with some absent. The sample holds about 930,000 clones, about a sixth seen once. Sequencing used naive CD4+ T cells from blood. All receptors come from a woman under 30 in good health.

V and J are TRBV28 and TRBJ2-7; weak D call: TRBD1 (5 bases). Germline V gives CDR1 MDHEN, CDR2 SYDVKM. The V and J ends lost 3 bases and 5 bases respectively, with 11 bases between them. The CDR3 covers 13 residues. CDR3 in DNA: TGTGCCAGCAGTTTCAGGGTTCGCCACGAGCAGTACTTC. Translated, it gives CASSFRVRHEQYF.

This clone has only a few counts. The chain carries TRBV28 and TRBJ2-1; 9 nucleotides align to TRBD1. The CDR3 runs to 14 residues. CDR1 and CDR2 (germline): MDHEN, SYDVKM. V was pared by 6 bases and J by 8 bases, with 8 bases of the junction left unmatched. The CDR3 DNA follows: TGTGCCAGCAGCGGGGGACAGGGTGGATATGAGCAGTTCTTC. Translation gives CASSGGQGGYEQFF.

V is TRBV4-3 and J is TRBJ2-7, with D tentatively TRBD2 (5 bases). CDR1 is LGHNA and CDR2 is YSLEER in the germline V gene. This CDR3 contains 17 residues. Trimming left V 2 bases short and J 3 bases short, with 20 bases between. This CDR3 is CASSQPFRNGENYEQYF. DNA of the CDR3: TGCGCCAGCAGCCAACCCTTCCGAAACGGGGAGAACTACGAGCAGTACTTC.

In this sample, this clone turned up a few times. The chain is built from TRBV25-1 and TRBJ1-4; D uncertain. The V gene lost 5 bases and the J gene lost 11 bases, with 18 bases spanning the gap. The CDR3 consists of 14 residues. The germline gives CDR1 MGHDK, CDR2 SYGVNS. CDR3 sequence: CASSLAGGIEKLFF. In DNA form, the CDR3 reads TGTGCCAGCAGTCTCGCCGGTGGGATAGAGAAACTGTTTTTT.

V and J are TRBV9 and TRBJ2-3; 12 bases match TRBD2. Germline CDR1 SGDLS, CDR2 YYNGEE. The CDR3 has 15 amino acids. V lost 4 bases to trimming and J lost 4 bases; unmatched junction nucleotides: 4. The CDR3 sequence is CASSHGLAGPDTQYF. The CDR3 DNA follows: TGTGCCAGCAGCCATGGACTAGCGGGACCAGATACGCAGTATTTT.

V usage is TRBV21-1 and J usage is TRBJ1-3. TRBV21-1 is recorded as a pseudogene. The CDR3 totals 16 residues. CDR3 loop: CASSTVTGTAGNTIYF. The DNA for the CDR3 is TGTGCCAGCAGCACGGTAACAGGGACTGCAGGAAACACCATATATTTT.

This clone was seen a handful of times. The gene calls are TRBV25-1 and TRBJ2-5; D is undetermined. Germline CDR1 MGHDK, CDR2 SYGVNS. Trimming removed 8 bases from V and 7 bases from J, with 11 bases in between. The CDR3 has 11 residues. The CDR3 spells CASDSRGTQYF. For the CDR3, the DNA is TGTGCCAGCGACTCCCGCGGGACCCAGTACTTC.

Only a few counts were recorded for this clone. The V and J genes are TRBV11-2 and TRBJ1-2; D might be TRBD1 (6 bases). Trimming pared 2 bases from V and 3 bases from J, leaving 10 bases between. Germline CDR1 reads SGHAT; CDR2 reads FQNNGV. There are 14 residues in the CDR3. CDR3 region: CASSLMGHDYGYTF. Written as DNA, the CDR3 is TGTGCCAGCAGCTTAATGGGACATGACTATGGCTACACCTTC.

This clone has a handful of counts. The rearrangement uses TRBV5-1 and TRBJ2-5, with 8 nucleotides matching TRBD1. Germline-derived CDR1 and CDR2 are SGHRS and YFSETQ. The CDR3 is made up of 14 amino acids. Trimming at V came to 3 bases and at J to 0 bases, leaving 1 base not matched to a gene. The CDR3 here is CASSWTGHQETQYF. The CDR3 bases are TGCGCCAGCAGCTGGACAGGGCACCAAGAGACCCAGTACTTC.

This clone was seen a handful of times. J is TRBJ2-3 and V is TRBV7-9, with D possibly TRBD2 on 6 matching bases. CDR1 and CDR2 (germline): SEHNR, FQNEAQ (reference sequence). The V gene lost 5 bases and the J gene lost 2 bases, with 20 bases spanning the gap. This CDR3 is 17 amino acids long. CDR3 DNA: TGTGCCAGCAGCCGGGGGTTCCAGGGACGAGACACAGATACGCAGTATTTT. It specifies CASSRGFQGRDTDTQYF.

This chain joins TRBV28 and TRBJ1-5; 8 bases are a match to TRBD1. After removal of 3 bases from V and 7 bases from J, the junction contained 8 bases not matched to a gene. The germline CDR1 and CDR2 sequences are MDHEN and SYDVKM. The CDR3 sequence is 15 residues long. CDR3 amino acids: CASSFFLDRDQPQHF. CDR3 coding DNA: TGTGCCAGCAGTTTCTTTCTGGACAGGGACCAGCCCCAGCATTTT. Combining the CDR3 with reference TRBV28 and TRBJ1-5 gives the whole variable domain DVKVTQSSRYLVKRTGEKVFLECVQDMDHENMFWYRQDPGLGLRLIYFSYDVKMKEKGDIPEGYSVSREKKERFSLILESASTNQTSMYLCASSFFLDRDQPQHFGDGTRLSIL.

This clone was counted only a few times. Other DNA sequences in the sample encode the same CDR3. This rearrangement joins TRBV5-1 to TRBJ2-1; 7 bases match TRBD1. J gave up 7 bases and V 4 bases, and 5 bases lay outside the gene matches. This CDR3 comprises 13 residues. Germline V gives CDR1 SGHRS, CDR2 YFSETQ. The CDR3 region is CASSLQGWNEQFF. In DNA form, the CDR3 reads TGCGCCAGCAGCCTACAGGGGTGGAATGAGCAGTTCTTC. The variable domain in full, with the rest retrieved from reference TRBV5-1 and TRBJ2-1, is KAGVTQTPRYLIKTRGQQVTLSCSPISGHRSVSWYQQTPGQGLQFLFEYFSETQRNKGNFPGRFSGRQFSNSRSEMNVSTLELGDSALYLCASSLQGWNEQFFGPGTRLTVL.

This clone has only a few counts. The V and J genes are TRBV5-4 and TRBJ2-2; tentative D call: TRBD2 (5 bases). Germline V gives CDR1 SGHNT, CDR2 YYREEE (reference sequence). V was clipped by 0 bases and J by 4 bases, with 7 bases between them. The CDR3 has 14 amino acids. The CDR3: CASSLAAGTGELFF. CDR3 in DNA: TGTGCCAGCAGCTTGGCGGCGGGCACCGGGGAGCTGTTTTTT.

This clone was seen only a few times. Other DNA sequences in the sample encode the same CDR3. This chain links TRBV11-2 with TRBJ2-3; no reliable D call. The CDR3 extends over 12 amino acids. The ends were cut back, 1 base at V and 5 bases at J, with 4 bases in the middle. The germline gives CDR1 SGHAT, CDR2 FQNNGV. CDR3 in amino acids: CASSLGVDTQYF. CDR3 bases: TGTGCCAGCAGCTTAGGAGTAGATACGCAGTATTTT.

This rearrangement joins TRBV5-4 to TRBJ2-4, with D unresolved. Trimming left V 3 bases short and J 0 bases short, with 10 bases between. Germline CDR1 and CDR2: SGHNT and YYREEE (reference sequence). The CDR3 length is 15 residues. Written as DNA, the CDR3 is TGTGCCAGCAGCTCATTAGGTTCAGCCAAAAACATTCAGTACTTC. Its protein product is CASSSLGSAKNIQYF.